This T cell receptor beta chain was recovered during a study of CD8+ T cells in alopecia areata. Study-level results: Scalp sample sequencing also detects resident alphabeta T cells of normal skin.

Once RNA had been extracted, it was reverse transcribed into cDNA to act as the sequencing template. The repertoire was sequenced with immunoSEQ multiplex PCR; TCRdb's copy has only in-frame clones and lacks some. The sample has 100,000 to 150,000 clones; about 59% are singletons. Worth noting for this clone: The antigen is not known.

CDR1 is SGHTA, CDR2 FQGNSA, per germline. The CDR3 consists of 14 residues. The V segment lost 4 bases and the J segment 5 bases; nucleotides outside the gene matches: 4. The treatment denotes: oral pan-JAK inhibitor, 5-10 mg twice daily. Peripheral blood, together with lesional scalp punch biopsies, was collected from alopecia areata patients. PBMCs yielded sorted CD4+ and CD8+ T cells. The chain couples TRBV7-2 to TRBJ1-4, with 7 bases matching TRBD1. Specimen: CD4+ T cells sorted from blood, collected at week 4, from a patient treated with tofacitinib. The clonotype was recovered from a human donor with alopecia areata. In DNA, the CDR3 is TGTGCCAGCAGCTCGTCAGGGGGGAATGAAAAACTGTTTTTT. Its translation is CASSSSGGNEKLFF.